Shown below are 2 T cell receptor beta chains from a single sample sequenced in a study of T cell responses to AZD1222 COVID-19 vaccine. TCRdb's table, derived via immunoSEQ multiplex PCR, lists solely in-frame clones and lacks some. The profile covers some 96,000 clones, with about 90% appearing a single time and roughly 4.2% taken by the ten largest. Sequences were derived from peripheral blood, sampled on day 0 of MenACWY control vaccination. These receptors all stem from an adult in good health.

The chain couples TRBV28 to TRBJ1-3; TRBD1 matches 8 bases. V was pared by 8 bases and J by 2 bases, with 8 bases of the junction left unmatched. Germline-derived CDR1 and CDR2 are MDHEN and SYDVKM. The CDR3 sequence is 15 residues long. Here the CDR3 DNA reads TGTGCCAGCTGTTCGGACAGGGCTGCTGGAAACACCATATATTTT. This sequence encodes CASCSDRAAGNTIYF.

The genes are TRBV28 and TRBJ1-2; tentatively, D is TRBD1 (6 bases). Germline-derived CDR1 and CDR2 are MDHEN and SYDVKM. This CDR3 is 15 amino acids long. Trimming pared 5 bases from V and 4 bases from J, leaving 17 bases between. CDR3 residues: CASSPPGQGSYGYTF. The CDR3 DNA reads TGTGCCAGCAGTCCCCCTGGGCAGGGGAGCTATGGCTACACCTTC.